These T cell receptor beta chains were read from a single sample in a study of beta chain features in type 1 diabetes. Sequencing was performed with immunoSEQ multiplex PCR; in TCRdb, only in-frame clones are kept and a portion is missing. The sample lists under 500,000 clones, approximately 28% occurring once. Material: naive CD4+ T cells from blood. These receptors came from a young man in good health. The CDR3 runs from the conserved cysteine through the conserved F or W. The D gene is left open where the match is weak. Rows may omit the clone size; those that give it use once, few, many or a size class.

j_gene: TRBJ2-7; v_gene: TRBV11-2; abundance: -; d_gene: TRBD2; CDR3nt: TGTGCCAGCAGCTTAGCGATCTGGACTAGCGGCTACGAGCAGTACTTC; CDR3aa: CASSLAIWTSGYEQYF
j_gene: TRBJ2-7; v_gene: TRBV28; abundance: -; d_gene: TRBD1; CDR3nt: TGTGCCAGCAGTCTCTGGGACAGATCCTACGAGCAGTACTTC; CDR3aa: CASSLWDRSYEQYF
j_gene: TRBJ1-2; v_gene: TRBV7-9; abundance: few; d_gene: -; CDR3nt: TGTGCCAGCAGCTGGCAAACAGGGAATGGCTACACCTTC; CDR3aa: CASSWQTGNGYTF
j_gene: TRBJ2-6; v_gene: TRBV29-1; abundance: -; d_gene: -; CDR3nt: TGCAGCGTACTAACAGGGCAGGGCTACTCTGGGGCCAACGTCCTGACTTTC; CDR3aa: CSVLTGQGYSGANVLTF
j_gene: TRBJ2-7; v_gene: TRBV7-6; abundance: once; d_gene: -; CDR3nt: TGTGCCAGCAGCTTCAGGGACGACGAGCAGTACTTC; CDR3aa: CASSFRDDEQYF
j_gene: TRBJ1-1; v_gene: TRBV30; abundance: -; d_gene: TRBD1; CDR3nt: TGTGCCTGGAAGAGACTACAGGGGTGGGGCACTGAAGCTTTCTTT; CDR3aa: CAWKRLQGWGTEAFF
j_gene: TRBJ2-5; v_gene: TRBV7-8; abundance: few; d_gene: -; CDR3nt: TGTGCCAGCAGCTTATCGGGCGGCAGAGAGTACTTC; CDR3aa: CASSLSGGREYF
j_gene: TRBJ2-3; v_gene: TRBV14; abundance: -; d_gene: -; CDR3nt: TGTGCCAGCAGCCAAGATTCAGTTGGAGGATTGCGCACAGATACGCAGTATTTT; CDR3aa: CASSQDSVGGLRTDTQYF
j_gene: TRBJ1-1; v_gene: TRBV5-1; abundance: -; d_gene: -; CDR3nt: TGCGCCAGCAGCTTGGAGGCGGGGAACACTGAAGCTTTCTTT; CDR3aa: CASSLEAGNTEAFF
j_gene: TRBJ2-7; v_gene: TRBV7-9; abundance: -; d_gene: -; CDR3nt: TGTGCCAGCAGCTCCCGGACTAACCCCTACGAGCAGTACTTC; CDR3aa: CASSSRTNPYEQYF
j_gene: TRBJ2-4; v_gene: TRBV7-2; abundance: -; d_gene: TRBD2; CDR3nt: TGTGCCAGCAGCTTAGGTTCTAGCGGACTAGCCAAAAACATTCAGTACTTC; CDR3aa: CASSLGSSGLAKNIQYF
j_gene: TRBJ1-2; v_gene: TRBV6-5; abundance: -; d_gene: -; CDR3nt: TGTGCCAGCAGTTACTCGGGCAGCCCTAACTATGGCTACACCTTC; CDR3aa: CASSYSGSPNYGYTF
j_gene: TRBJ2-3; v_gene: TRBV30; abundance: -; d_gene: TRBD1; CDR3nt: TGTGCCGGCAGGGGGCCCAGGACAGATACGCAGTATTTT; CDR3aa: CAGRGPRTDTQYF